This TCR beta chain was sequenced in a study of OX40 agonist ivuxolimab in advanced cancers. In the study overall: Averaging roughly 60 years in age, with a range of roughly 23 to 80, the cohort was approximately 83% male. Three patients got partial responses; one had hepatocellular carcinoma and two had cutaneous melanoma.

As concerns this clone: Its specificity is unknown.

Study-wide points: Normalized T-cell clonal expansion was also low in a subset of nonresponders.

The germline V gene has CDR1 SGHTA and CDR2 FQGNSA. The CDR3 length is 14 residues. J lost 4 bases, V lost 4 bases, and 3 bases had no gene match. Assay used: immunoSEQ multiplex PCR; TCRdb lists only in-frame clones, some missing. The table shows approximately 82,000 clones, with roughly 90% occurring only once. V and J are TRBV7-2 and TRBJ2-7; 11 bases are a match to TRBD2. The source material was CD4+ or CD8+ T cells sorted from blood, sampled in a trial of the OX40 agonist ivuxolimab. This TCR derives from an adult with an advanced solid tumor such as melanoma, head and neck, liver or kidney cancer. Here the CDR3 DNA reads TGTGCCAGCAGCTCCGGGACTAGCGGATACGAGCAGTACTTC. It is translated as CASSSGTSGYEQYF.